Each of the 15 T cell receptor beta chains below was sequenced from the same sample in a study of CD8+ T cells in alopecia areata (dated by TCRdb to the late 2010s). The intended sense of this specimen's treatment or condition label: oral pan-JAK inhibitor, 5-10 mg twice daily. The library was generated by the immunoSEQ multiplex PCR assay. To provide template for TCR sequencing, every sample had RNA extracted and reverse transcribed into cDNA. As stored in TCRdb, this immuneACCESS dataset retains in-frame rearrangements with V and J assigned. A fraction of the clones does not appear; measured against another copy, unresolved V genes explain less than half of the discrepancy, and the remainder lacks a known reason. This sample lists about 200,000 clones; under 40% were detected once. 0.48% of the sample lies in the top ten. Source: CD4+ T cells sorted from blood, taken between weeks 30 and 35, from a patient treated with tofacitinib. The receptors were gathered from a human donor with alopecia areata.

The sample holds many counts of this clone. The chain joins TRBV29-1 to TRBJ2-7, with 8 positions matching TRBD2. J was trimmed by 0 bases and V by 3 bases; bases with no gene match: 4. The CDR3 is 14 amino acids. Germline V gene lookup returns CDR1 SQVTM and CDR2 ANQGSEA. CDR3 region: CSVETAGASYEQYF. The CDR3, as DNA: TGCAGCGTTGAGACAGCGGGAGCCTCCTACGAGCAGTACTTC.

The chain is built from TRBV2 and TRBJ2-2, with 7 bases aligning to TRBD1. The CDR3 length is 15 residues. V trimming: 4 bases; J trimming: 7 bases; junction bases outside the gene matches: 9. Germline CDR1 and CDR2: SNHLY and FYNNEI. The CDR3 coding sequence is TGTGCCAGCAGTGGACAGGGATCGGCGAGCGGGGAGCTGTTTTTT. As protein: CASSGQGSASGELFF.

The V call is TRBV10-2, the J call TRBJ1-2; 9 bases align to TRBD1. From germline, CDR1 is WSHSY and CDR2 SAAADI. Unmatched junction bases numbered 0, after V lost 4 bases and J lost 3 bases. CDR3 size: 13 residues. This chain's CDR3 is CASSGTGDYGYTF. CDR3 coding DNA: TGCGCCAGCAGTGGGACAGGGGACTATGGCTACACCTTC.

The chain is built from TRBV6-5 and TRBJ1-2, with D tentatively TRBD1 (6 bases). V was pared by 3 bases and J by 0 bases, with 8 bases between. Germline CDR1 MNHEY, CDR2 SVGAGI. CDR3 length equals 14 residues. The CDR3 protein is CASSYSGANYGYTF. In nucleotides, the CDR3 is TGTGCCAGCAGTTATTCAGGGGCTAACTATGGCTACACCTTC.

This clone occurred a few times. V and J are TRBV29-1 and TRBJ1-1; the match to TRBD1 covers 11 bases. CDR1 and CDR2 (germline): SQVTM, ANQGSEA. CDR3 length: 14 residues. The CDR3 is CSGQGARRNTEAFF. The CDR3 DNA reads TGCAGTGGACAGGGGGCGCGACGGAACACTGAAGCTTTCTTT. The variable domain in full, completed from reference TRBV29-1 and TRBJ1-1, reads SAVISQKPSRDICQRGTSLTIQCQVDSQVTMMFWYRQQPGQSLTLIATANQGSEATYESGFVIDKFPISRPNLTFSTLTVSNMSPEDSSIYLCSGQGARRNTEAFFGQGTRLTVV.

The genes are TRBV4-2 and TRBJ2-3; no definite D call. CDR1 and CDR2 from the germline V gene are LGHNA and YNFKEQ. The V end lost 6 bases, the J end lost 4 bases, and 8 bases lay between the germline ends. This CDR3 has 12 residues. The CDR3 sequence is CASSHSPDTQYF. CDR3 bases: TGTGCCAGCAGTCACAGCCCAGATACGCAGTATTTT.

This chain uses TRBV19 with TRBJ1-1; TRBD1 matches 7 bases. With V trimmed by 6 bases and J by 4 bases, 5 bases remained unmatched. Looked up from germline, CDR1 is LNHDA and CDR2 is SQIVND (reference sequence). The CDR3 spans 13 residues. CDR3 sequence reads: CASSPQGITEAFF. CDR3 nucleotides: TGTGCCAGTAGCCCACAGGGGATCACTGAAGCTTTCTTT.

The chain recombines TRBV28 with TRBJ1-1, with D unclear. The CDR3 runs to 11 residues. CDR1 and CDR2 from the germline V gene are MDHEN and SYDVKM. Trimming removed 3 bases from V and 5 bases from J, with 4 bases in between. CDR3 nucleotides: TGTGCCAGCAGTTTTAAAACTGAAGCTTTCTTT. Encoded protein: CASSFKTEAFF.

The V gene is TRBV6-6, the J gene TRBJ2-6, with 8 bases identical to TRBD1. The CDR3 has 16 amino acids. Germline CDR1 MNHNY, CDR2 SVGAGI (reference sequence). V was clipped by 6 bases and J by 0 bases; unmatched bases: 4. CDR3: CASSRTGPSGANVLTF. As DNA, the CDR3 is TGTGCCAGCAGCCGGACAGGGCCCTCTGGGGCCAACGTCCTGACTTTC.

The chain couples TRBV18 to TRBJ2-7, with a weak D call TRBD1 (6 bases). With 1 base removed from V and 5 bases from J, the gap between germline ends came to 18 bases. The germline CDR1 and CDR2 sequences are KGHSH and LQKENI. The CDR3 loop spans 16 amino acids. CDR3 DNA: TGTGCCAGCTCACCACAATTGAGGACAGTTGTCCACGAGCAGTACTTC. Translating gives CASSPQLRTVVHEQYF.

The rearrangement links TRBV29-1 to TRBJ1-1; no reliable D call. Germline-derived CDR1 and CDR2 are SQVTM and ANQGSEA. V was clipped by 6 bases and J by 0 bases, with 11 bases between them. This CDR3 is built from 13 residues. CDR3 residues: CSVAGNLNTEAFF. CDR3 DNA sequence: TGCAGCGTAGCCGGGAATTTGAACACTGAAGCTTTCTTT.

The chain employs TRBV27 and TRBJ1-5, with a tentative D call TRBD1 (6 bases). V dropped 10 bases and J dropped 2 bases, with 21 bases sitting between them. The CDR3 is made up of 16 amino acids. CDR1 MNHEY and CDR2 SMNVEV come from the germline V gene (reference sequence). The CDR3 here is CATSGGGASGNQPQHF. In DNA, the CDR3 is TGTGCCACCTCAGGCGGGGGGGCGTCGGGCAATCAGCCCCAGCATTTT.

This clone turned up a few times. The rearrangement links TRBV2 to TRBJ2-7; the match to TRBD1 covers 9 bases. Germline CDR1 is SNHLY and CDR2 is FYNNEI. The CDR3 totals 14 residues. V lost 3 bases to trimming and J lost 5 bases; unmatched junction nucleotides: 5. CDR3 sequence: CASSDRTGVNEQYF. CDR3 DNA sequence: TGTGCCAGCAGTGATCGGACAGGGGTAAACGAGCAGTACTTC.

The CDR3 region has the DNA TGTGCCAGCAGCTTCAGGGTGGGCCAAGAGACCCAGTACTTC. Protein: CASSFRVGQETQYF. This sequence joins TRBV7-9 and TRBJ2-5; D is perhaps TRBD1 (5 bases). Germline V gene lookup returns CDR1 SEHNR and CDR2 FQNEAQ (reference sequence). V lost 3 bases and J 1 base, leaving 9 bases between the germline ends. CDR3 size: 14 residues.

The chain combines TRBV9 with TRBJ1-2, with unresolved D. V was trimmed by 0 bases and J by 0 bases, leaving 6 bases between them. Germline CDR1 SGDLS, CDR2 YYNGEE. The CDR3 is made up of 14 amino acids. The CDR3, as DNA: TGTGCCAGCAGCGTAGGCCTAGCTAACTATGGCTACACCTTC. As protein: CASSVGLANYGYTF. The whole variable domain, remainder taken from reference TRBV9 and TRBJ1-2, is DSGVTQTPKHLITATGQRVTLRCSPRSGDLSVYWYQQSLDQGLQFLIQYYNGEERAKGNILERFSAQQFPDLHSELNLSSLELGDSALYFCASSVGLANYGYTFGSGTRLTVV.